This T cell receptor beta chain was observed in a study of T cells in Graves' hyperthyroidism and ophthalmopathy. Amplified TCR beta CDR3 regions derived from RNA transcripts. A first-round RT-PCR of the TCR CDR3 used the HTBI primer set. TCRdb independently ran MiXCR on the multiplex PCR reads; one entry per CDR3 protein. The table lists some 200,000 distinct CDR3 sequences, about 17% of them singletons. Germline trimming cut 1 base from V and 3 bases from J; bases unmatched to any gene: 6. Germline V gives CDR1 DFQATT, CDR2 SNEGSKA (reference sequence). The CDR3 runs 15 residues. This clonotype has a handful of counts.

Input material: blood. This receptor was taken from a woman in her 50s with Graves' hyperthyroidism. The V and J genes are TRBV20-1 and TRBJ1-2, with 9 bases that match TRBD1. CDR3 region: CSARVTGGADYGYTF. The CDR3 region has the DNA TGCAGTGCTAGAGTTACAGGGGGCGCCGACTATGGCTACACCTTC.